This is a list of T cell receptor beta chains from one sample in a study of siplizumab effects on memory and regulatory T cells. Generated by immunoSEQ multiplex PCR, the TCRdb table keeps only in-frame clones and is missing some. In the table there are some 87,000 clones, about 90% of which are singletons. Material for sequencing was CD4+ T cells sorted from blood. These receptors came from a human donor in good health. Each CDR3 is given with its conserved first and last residue.

J gene: TRBJ2-2
V gene: TRBV5-1
CDR3 protein: CASSLGGSVTGELFF

J gene: TRBJ2-1
V gene: TRBV7-2
CDR3 protein: CASSLKGINEQFF

J gene: TRBJ2-7
V gene: TRBV21-1
CDR3 protein: CASSQGLSGGTYEQYF

J gene: TRBJ2-1
V gene: TRBV9
CDR3 protein: CASSVGGRWGNEQFF

J gene: TRBJ1-2
V gene: TRBV28
CDR3 protein: CASSPNFGPEGYTF

J gene: TRBJ2-7
V gene: TRBV19
CDR3 protein: CASSRRQGSYEQYF

J gene: TRBJ2-5
V gene: TRBV13
CDR3 protein: CASSFPRLVQETQYF

J gene: TRBJ2-7
V gene: TRBV7-9
CDR3 protein: CASSLDRGGNEQYF

J gene: TRBJ1-2
V gene: TRBV4-2
CDR3 protein: CASSHSPPGYTF

J gene: TRBJ2-3
V gene: TRBV29-1
CDR3 protein: CSASGREITDTQYF